These T cell receptor beta chains were read from a single sample in a study of OX40 agonist ivuxolimab in advanced cancers. Sequencing was performed with immunoSEQ multiplex PCR; in TCRdb, only in-frame clones are kept and a portion is missing. Altogether 75,000 to 100,000 clones are present, roughly nine tenths being singletons, with the ten largest covering around 0.31%. Specimen: CD4+ or CD8+ T cells sorted from blood, collected in a trial of the OX40 agonist ivuxolimab. The receptors were sampled from an adult with an advanced solid tumor such as melanoma, head and neck, liver or kidney cancer. The CDR3 runs from the conserved cysteine through the conserved F or W. The D gene is left open where the match is weak. Not all rows give a size; the values are once, few, many and, for expanded clones, a class.

clone_size d_call j_call v_call cdr3_aa cdr3_nt
NA NA TRBJ1-5 TRBV7-6 CASSDGQNQPQHF TGTGCCAGCAGCGACGGGCAAAATCAGCCCCAGCATTTT
NA NA TRBJ1-2 TRBV6-6 CASSPPGANYGYTF TGTGCCAGCAGTCCTCCGGGGGCCAACTATGGCTACACCTTC
NA TRBD2 TRBJ2-7 TRBV9 CASSATSGPSYEQYF TGTGCCAGCAGCGCCACTAGCGGGCCCTCCTACGAGCAGTACTTC
NA TRBD2 TRBJ2-7 TRBV30 CAWSPGTSGSYEQYF TGTGCCTGGAGTCCAGGGACTAGCGGTTCCTACGAGCAGTACTTC
few TRBD2 TRBJ2-5 TRBV10-1 CASSESASGIQETQYF TGCGCCAGCAGTGAGTCCGCTAGCGGGATACAAGAGACCCAGTACTTC
NA TRBD1 TRBJ2-2 TRBV6-5 CASSQGAGGELFF TGTGCCAGCAGTCAGGGGGCGGGCGGGGAGCTGTTTTTT
NA NA TRBJ1-1 TRBV7-9 CASSSTGGPAVTEAFF TGTGCCAGCAGCTCCACCGGGGGCCCCGCCGTCACTGAAGCTTTCTTT
NA NA TRBJ2-5 TRBV2 CASSDSRGAGETQYF TGTGCCAGCAGTGACTCCCGGGGTGCAGGAGAGACCCAGTACTTC
NA NA TRBJ1-4 TRBV5-5 CASSLGLAVEKLFF TGTGCCAGCAGCTTGGGGTTGGCAGTCGAAAAACTGTTTTTT
once TRBD2 TRBJ2-7 TRBV15 CATSRRTSGTHEQYF TGTGCCACCAGCAGACGGACTAGCGGGACCCACGAGCAGTACTTC
NA TRBD1 TRBJ2-1 TRBV5-1 CASSFSQGVNEQFF TGCGCCAGCAGCTTCTCACAGGGGGTCAATGAGCAGTTCTTC
NA NA TRBJ2-4 TRBV7-2 CASSLGRGDIQYF TGTGCCAGCAGCTTAGGCAGGGGGGACATTCAGTACTTC
NA TRBD2 TRBJ2-7 TRBV11-2 CASNSRGLVYEQYF TGTGCCAGCAACTCCCGAGGACTAGTCTACGAGCAGTACTTC
NA TRBD1 TRBJ2-3 TRBV9 CASSVKTGVDTQYF TGTGCCAGCAGCGTCAAGACAGGGGTAGATACGCAGTATTTT
NA TRBD1 TRBJ2-7 TRBV6-1 CASKGSGQGSYEQYF TGTGCCAGCAAGGGCTCGGGACAGGGCTCCTACGAGCAGTACTTC
NA NA TRBJ2-3 TRBV9 CASSVVAAPTSTDTQYF TGTGCCAGCAGCGTAGTAGCGGCACCTACTAGCACAGATACGCAGTATTTT
NA TRBD2 TRBJ2-1 TRBV5-1 CASSFSLAGNNEQFF TGCGCCAGCAGCTTTAGCCTAGCGGGGAACAATGAGCAGTTCTTC
once NA TRBJ2-5 TRBV2 CASSVGWETQYF TGTGCCAGCAGTGTAGGCTGGGAGACCCAGTACTTC
NA NA TRBJ2-1 TRBV19 CASSIMGQGGGGEQFF TGTGCCAGTAGTATAATGGGGCAGGGTGGCGGCGGTGAGCAGTTCTTC
once NA TRBJ2-7 TRBV28 CASSLKGYEQYF TGTGCCAGCAGTTTAAAGGGCTACGAGCAGTACTTC
NA TRBD2 TRBJ2-5 TRBV7-2 CASSSLAVRRETQYF TGTGCCAGCAGCTCCCTAGCGGTTAGGCGGGAGACCCAGTACTTC
NA TRBD2 TRBJ2-7 TRBV7-2 CASSSTSGSYEQYF TGTGCCAGCAGCTCAACTAGCGGCTCCTACGAGCAGTACTTC
few TRBD2 TRBJ2-5 TRBV11-2 CASSRTSGRAQETQYF TGTGCCAGCAGCAGGACTAGCGGGAGGGCCCAAGAGACCCAGTACTTC
NA NA TRBJ2-7 TRBV18 CASSPSASGVYEQYF TGTGCCAGCTCTCCCAGCGCCAGCGGAGTCTACGAGCAGTACTTC
NA TRBD1 TRBJ1-3 TRBV5-5 CASSSRAPDREGGNTIYF TGTGCCAGCAGCTCGAGGGCCCCGGACAGGGAGGGTGGAAACACCATATATTTT
NA TRBD1 TRBJ2-5 TRBV7-8 CASSFNRGRQETQYF TGTGCCAGCAGCTTTAACAGGGGCCGACAAGAGACCCAGTACTTC
NA NA TRBJ1-4 TRBV28 CASSLVLGSSTNEKLFF TGTGCCAGCAGTCTGGTACTGGGCTCCTCAACTAATGAAAAACTGTTTTTT
NA NA TRBJ2-3 TRBV28 CASSGQRQYF TGTGCCAGCTCTGGGCAGAGGCAGTATTTT
NA NA TRBJ2-7 TRBV21-1 CASRVAGTYEQYF TGTGCCAGCCGGGTAGCGGGAACCTACGAGCAGTACTTC
once NA TRBJ1-2 TRBV7-2 CASSLSAQPNYGYTF TGTGCCAGCAGCTTATCGGCACAACCTAACTATGGCTACACCTTC
NA TRBD2 TRBJ2-3 TRBV9 CASSPSGTTDTQYF TGTGCCAGCAGCCCTAGCGGGACAACAGATACGCAGTATTTT
NA NA TRBJ2-3 TRBV4-2 CASSPSGDTQYF TGTGCCAGCAGCCCCTCAGGAGATACGCAGTATTTT
NA TRBD2 TRBJ2-1 TRBV7-3 CASSLRSGSYNEQFF TGTGCCAGCAGCTTAAGAAGCGGGAGCTACAATGAGCAGTTCTTC
once NA TRBJ2-7 TRBV28 CASKDQRLSYEQYF TGTGCCAGCAAGGACCAGCGGCTCTCCTACGAGCAGTACTTC
once NA TRBJ2-5 TRBV25-1 CASRAPKQETQYF TGTGCCAGCAGGGCTCCCAAGCAAGAGACCCAGTACTTC
NA TRBD2 TRBJ2-5 TRBV29-1 CSVRTRLAVGETQYF TGCAGCGTTCGGACGAGACTAGCAGTGGGGGAGACCCAGTACTTC
NA NA TRBJ2-5 TRBV6-6 CASRLQRQETQYF TGTGCCAGCAGGCTACAGAGGCAAGAGACCCAGTACTTC
NA NA TRBJ1-1 TRBV11-2 CASRTTVMNTEAFF TGTGCCAGCAGAACCACGGTAATGAACACTGAAGCTTTCTTT
NA NA TRBJ2-1 TRBV10-1 CASSPNGGEQFF TGCGCCAGCAGCCCTAATGGGGGTGAGCAGTTCTTC
NA TRBD1 TRBJ1-4 TRBV29-1 CSATQGAGATNEKLFF TGCAGCGCGACACAGGGGGCTGGTGCAACTAATGAAAAACTGTTTTTT
NA NA TRBJ1-1 TRBV28 CASRWTGNTEAFF TGTGCCAGCAGGTGGACGGGGAACACTGAAGCTTTCTTT
NA NA TRBJ2-7 TRBV11-2 CASSSGTLQSYEQYF TGTGCCAGCAGCTCTGGGACACTCCAGTCCTACGAGCAGTACTTC
NA NA TRBJ2-3 TRBV7-9 CASSLAFSTDTQYF TGTGCCAGCAGCTTAGCGTTCTCCACAGATACGCAGTATTTT
NA NA TRBJ2-5 TRBV5-4 CASSRERDETQYF TGTGCCAGCAGCCGGGAACGCGATGAGACCCAGTACTTC
NA NA TRBJ2-7 TRBV7-9 CASSPNISYEQYF TGTGCCAGCAGCCCCAACATCTCCTACGAGCAGTACTTC
NA TRBD1 TRBJ1-3 TRBV4-1 CASSPRATGGNTIYF TGCGCCAGCAGCCCAAGAGCGACAGGGGGAAACACCATATATTTT